This T cell receptor beta chain was retrieved from a study of T cells in Graves' hyperthyroidism and ophthalmopathy. The study enrolled patients aged 18 to 65 with newly diagnosed hyperthyroidism of under 2 months' duration. This clonotype was counted ten times or more. The CDR3 regions of TCR beta were amplified from RNA transcripts. The TCR CDR3 was amplified in a first-round RT-PCR using the HTBI primer set. TCRdb processed the multiplex PCR reads anew with MiXCR; each CDR3 protein has one entry. The sample holds 380,000 or so distinct CDR3 sequences; approximately 15% are singletons and the top ten take about a fifth. The CDR3 has 11 amino acids. Germline CDR1 DFQATT, CDR2 SNEGSKA (reference sequence). The V end lost 2 bases, the J end lost 7 bases, and 8 bases lay between the germline ends.

The chain recombines TRBV20-1 with TRBJ1-1; D unclear. This clonotype originated in a man aged 25 to 45 with Graves' hyperthyroidism that later progressed to Graves' ophthalmopathy. Sequences were obtained from blood. CDR3 nucleotide sequence: TGCAGTGCTAGAAAAGGGAATGAAGCTTTCTTT. Translated: CSARKGNEAFF.